This paragraph covers one T cell receptor beta chain sequence. Its antigen remains unidentified. The V end lost 2 bases, the J end lost 1 base, and 7 bases lay between the germline ends. The V gene's germline CDR1 is SQVTM and CDR2 ANQGSEA. CDR3 size: 13 residues. The sample is drawn from a study of blood T cells in healthy people across ages. Overall study results and limits: Roughly linearly, TCR beta diversity per million T cells fell as age increased. TCR beta diversity was tightly associated with the proportion of naive T cells.

Alongside a J-beta primer mix, a sample-barcoded 5' primer served in a second PCR lasting about 7 to 11 cycles. Via MiXCR, TCRdb re-called the 5' RACE reads, giving one row per CDR3 protein. The sample records under 800,000 distinct CDR3 sequences, roughly 20% being singletons. The chain uses TRBV29-1 and TRBJ2-3, with D hard to call. The sequence was obtained from a man aged 65 to 79 in good health. Sequenced input: blood. CDR3 nucleotide sequence: TGCAGCGTTGAACCCCAGGGCACAGATACGCAGTATTTT. The encoded protein is CSVEPQGTDTQYF.